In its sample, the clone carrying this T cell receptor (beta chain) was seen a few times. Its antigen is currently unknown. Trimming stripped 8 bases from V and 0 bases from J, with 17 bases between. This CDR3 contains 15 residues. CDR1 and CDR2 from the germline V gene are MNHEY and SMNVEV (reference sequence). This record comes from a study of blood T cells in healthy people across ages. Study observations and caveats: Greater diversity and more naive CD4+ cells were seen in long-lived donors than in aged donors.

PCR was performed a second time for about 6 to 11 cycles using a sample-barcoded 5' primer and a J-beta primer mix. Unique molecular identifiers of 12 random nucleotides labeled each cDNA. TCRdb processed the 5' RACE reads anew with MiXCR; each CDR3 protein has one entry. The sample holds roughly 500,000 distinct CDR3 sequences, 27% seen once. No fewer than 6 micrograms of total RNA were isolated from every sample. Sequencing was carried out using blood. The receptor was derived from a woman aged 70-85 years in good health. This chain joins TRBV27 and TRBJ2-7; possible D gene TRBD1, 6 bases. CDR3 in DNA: TGTGCCAGCCGGAAGTTCGGGACAAACTCCTACGAGCAGTACTTC. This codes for CASRKFGTNSYEQYF.